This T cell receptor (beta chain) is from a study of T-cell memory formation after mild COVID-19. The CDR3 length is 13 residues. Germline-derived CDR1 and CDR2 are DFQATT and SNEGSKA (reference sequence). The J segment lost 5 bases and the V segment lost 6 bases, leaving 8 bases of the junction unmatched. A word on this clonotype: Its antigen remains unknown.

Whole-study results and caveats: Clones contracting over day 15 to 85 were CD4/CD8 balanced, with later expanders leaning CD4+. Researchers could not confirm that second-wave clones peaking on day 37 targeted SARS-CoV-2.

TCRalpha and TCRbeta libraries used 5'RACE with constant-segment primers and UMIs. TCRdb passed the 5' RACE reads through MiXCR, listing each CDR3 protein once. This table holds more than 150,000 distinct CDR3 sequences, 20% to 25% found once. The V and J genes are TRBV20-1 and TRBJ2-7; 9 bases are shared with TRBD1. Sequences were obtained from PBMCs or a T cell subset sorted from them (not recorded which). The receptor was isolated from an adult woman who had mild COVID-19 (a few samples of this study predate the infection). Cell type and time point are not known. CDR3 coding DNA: TGCAGTGCGGCGGGGGACAGGGTCCACGAGCAGTACTTC. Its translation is CSAAGDRVHEQYF.